Many counts were recorded for the clone carrying this T cell receptor (beta chain). The source of the sample is a study of T cells after yellow fever vaccination. The V end lost 6 bases, the J end lost 1 base, and 3 bases lay between the germline ends. The CDR3 has 11 residues. TCRdb recomputed calls from the 5' RACE reads with MiXCR, one row per CDR3 protein. The table lists about 240,000 distinct CDR3 sequences, 6% to 7.5% of them singletons. The source material was CD4+ T cells sorted from PBMCs, sampled 15 days after the yellow fever booster vaccination. The TCR sequence derives from a young man who received the YFV17D yellow fever vaccine. The genes are TRBV12-3 or TRBV12-4 and TRBJ1-2; D is uncertain. The CDR3 is CASSLNYGYTF. CDR3 DNA sequence: TGTGCCAGCAGCCTTAACTATGGCTACACCTTC.